These 30 T cell receptor beta chains share one sample of origin, sequenced in a study of shared clonotypes between healthy human individuals. Clones were read by immunoSEQ multiplex PCR, and TCRdb kept only the in-frame ones, dropping some. Among roughly 1,500,000 clones listed, 95% to 99% were seen once. The specimen sequenced was naive CD4+ T cells sorted from blood. Subset meaning: CD45RA+ positively selected. The receptor source for this set is a man aged 25-40 years in good health.

The rearrangement links TRBV18 to TRBJ2-6; no firm D call. The CDR3 contains 16 residues. Germline values: CDR1 KGHSH, CDR2 LQKENI. Trimming cost V 2 bases and J 1 base, with 9 bases left between them. The CDR3: CASSPGVGSGANVLTF. The DNA of the CDR3 is TGTGCCAGCTCACCAGGGGTGGGGTCTGGGGCCAACGTCCTGACTTTC. Combining the CDR3 with reference TRBV18 and TRBJ2-6 gives the whole variable domain NAGVMQNPRHLVRRRGQEARLRCSPMKGHSHVYWYRQLPEEGLKFMVYLQKENIIDESGMPKERFSAEFPKEGPSILRIQQVVRGDSAAYFCASSPGVGSGANVLTFGAGSRLTVL.

This chain uses TRBV9 with TRBJ2-7, with a possible D match to TRBD1 (6 bases). CDR3 length: 17 residues. The germline V gene has CDR1 SGDLS and CDR2 YYNGEE. Trimming cost V 3 bases and J 3 bases, with 22 bases left between them. Here the CDR3 DNA reads TGTGCCAGCAGCGGACATCCCACAGGGAGCCTGGGCTACGAGCAGTACTTC. Encoded protein: CASSGHPTGSLGYEQYF.

This sequence joins TRBV11-3 and TRBJ2-1; D is ambiguous. Looked up from germline, CDR1 is SGHNT and CDR2 is YENEEA. V was shortened by 5 bases and J by 5 bases, with 25 bases between the two germline ends. The length of the CDR3 is 18 residues. Here the CDR3 reads CASSPGPPQVRQNNEQFF. Written as DNA, the CDR3 is TGTGCCAGCAGCCCCGGCCCACCCCAGGTTCGTCAAAACAATGAGCAGTTCTTC.

This rearrangement joins TRBV19 to TRBJ1-1, with D uncertain. Trimming stripped 7 bases from V and 3 bases from J, with 12 bases between. The CDR3 has 13 amino acids. CDR1 and CDR2 from the germline V gene are LNHDA and SQIVND (reference sequence). CDR3: CASTQYADTEAFF. The CDR3 DNA reads as TGTGCCAGTACCCAGTACGCAGACACTGAAGCTTTCTTT.

The genes are TRBV5-1 and TRBJ2-1; D not certain. Germline V gives CDR1 SGHRS, CDR2 YFSETQ. The CDR3 has 14 residues. The V end was cut by 0 bases, the J end by 6 bases, with 10 bases between. Here the CDR3 reads CASSLGLGINEQFF. In nucleotides, the CDR3 is TGCGCCAGCAGCTTGGGTCTGGGTATCAATGAGCAGTTCTTC.

The chain couples TRBV13 to TRBJ2-1; unclear D gene. This CDR3 is 14 amino acids long. Germline CDR1 reads PRHDT; CDR2 reads FYEKMQ (reference sequence). The V end lost 1 base, the J end lost 3 bases, and 7 bases lay between the germline ends. CDR3: CASSLVRYYNEQFF. In DNA form, the CDR3 reads TGTGCCAGCAGCTTAGTGCGCTACTACAATGAGCAGTTCTTC.

This CDR3 is CATSRREGSGELFF. DNA for the CDR3: TGTGCCACCAGCAGGCGGGAGGGGAGCGGGGAGCTGTTTTTT. The chain couples TRBV15 to TRBJ2-2; 9 bases are shared with TRBD2. This CDR3 contains 14 residues. The germline V gene encodes CDR1 LNHNV and CDR2 YYDKDF (reference sequence). V trimming: 3 bases; J trimming: 7 bases; junction bases outside the gene matches: 3. The variable domain in full, completed from reference TRBV15 and TRBJ2-2, reads DAMVIQNPRYQVTQFGKPVTLSCSQTLNHNVMYWYQQKSSQAPKLLFHYYDKDFNNEADTPDNFQSRRPNTSFCFLDIRSPGLGDTAMYLCATSRREGSGELFFGEGSRLTVL.

The chain couples TRBV11-3 to TRBJ2-3, with TRBD2 matching over 15 bases. There are 17 residues in the CDR3. The ends lost 4 bases at V and 4 bases at J; junction bases unmatched: 6. Germline CDR1 is SGHNT and CDR2 is YENEEA. CDR3 coding DNA: TGTGCCAGCAGCTCCCGGACTAGCGGGAGGGGATCAGATACGCAGTATTTT. It specifies CASSSRTSGRGSDTQYF.

V is TRBV25-1 and J is TRBJ2-5; the D gene could be TRBD1 or TRBD2 (5 bases each). Germline values: CDR1 MGHDK, CDR2 SYGVNS. The germline V and J ends were trimmed by 6 bases and 2 bases, with 19 bases remaining between them. This CDR3 comprises 16 residues. CDR3 amino acids: CASSRSDGAGQETQYF. CDR3 nucleotides: TGTGCCAGCAGCAGATCTGACGGGGCAGGGCAAGAGACCCAGTACTTC.

In its sample, this clone was seen a few times. In nucleotides, the CDR3 is TGTGCCAGCAGCCAACAGGGGACTCAGCCCCAGCATTTT. Residues: CASSQQGTQPQHF. The chain uses TRBV25-1 and TRBJ1-5; 7 nucleotides line up with TRBD1. V lost 6 bases to trimming and J lost 6 bases; unmatched junction nucleotides: 5. Germline V gives CDR1 MGHDK, CDR2 SYGVNS. CDR3 length: 13 residues.

This chain joins TRBV6-5 and TRBJ2-1; 8 bases map to TRBD1. Germline lookup yields CDR1 MNHEY and CDR2 SVGAGI. The J segment lost 7 bases and the V segment lost 6 bases, leaving 11 bases of the junction unmatched. CDR3 size: 15 residues. The CDR3 nucleotides read TGTGCCAGCAGGCACCGACAGGGGTTTGGTAATGAGCAGTTCTTC. It codes for CASRHRQGFGNEQFF.

The chain uses TRBV19 and TRBJ1-5; D is unresolved. Germline CDR1 reads LNHDA; CDR2 reads SQIVND (reference sequence). The CDR3 sequence is 16 residues long. V was pared by 0 bases and J by 5 bases, with 14 bases between. The CDR3 loop is CASSIEGGRSYQPQHF. The CDR3 DNA follows: TGTGCCAGTAGTATAGAGGGAGGACGGTCCTATCAGCCCCAGCATTTT.

V is TRBV10-3 and J is TRBJ2-7; TRBD2 matches at 7 bases. Trimming cost V 0 bases and J 2 bases; bases outside gene matches: 7. Germline V gene lookup returns CDR1 ENHRY and CDR2 SYGVKD. The CDR3 length is 16 residues. In DNA, the CDR3 is TGTGCCATCAGTGAGTCCCCTGGCGGGGGTCCCTACGAGCAGTACTTC. Its protein is CAISESPGGGPYEQYF.

This sequence joins TRBV6-6 and TRBJ1-3; D ambiguous. Per germline, CDR1 MNHNY and CDR2 SVGAGI (reference sequence). CDR3 size: 14 residues. V was trimmed by 4 bases and J by 4 bases, leaving 11 bases between them. The CDR3 protein is CASSSGAGGNTIYF. CDR3 DNA sequence: TGTGCCAGCAGTTCAGGAGCGGGAGGAAACACCATATATTTT.

This clone was detected only once. The genes are TRBV19 and TRBJ2-7; 7 bases map to TRBD1. The V and J ends lost 5 bases and 8 bases, in that order; junction bases with no gene match: 3. Germline V gene sequence: CDR1 LNHDA, CDR2 SQIVND (reference sequence). The CDR3 contains 11 residues. The CDR3 nucleotides are TGTGCCAGTAGTGACAGGGCGAAGCAGTACTTC. This codes for CASSDRAKQYF.

This sequence joins TRBV5-4 and TRBJ2-1; D is possibly TRBD2 (7 bases). The CDR3 covers 17 residues. Trimming removed 2 bases from V and 0 bases from J, with 15 bases in between. The germline CDR1 and CDR2 sequences are SGHNT and YYREEE (reference sequence). The CDR3 loop reads CASSFPRGGSSYNEQFF. The CDR3 nucleotides read TGTGCCAGCAGCTTTCCCAGGGGCGGGAGCTCCTACAATGAGCAGTTCTTC.

As concerns this clone: Distinct nucleotide sequences in the sample also encode this CDR3. J is TRBJ2-6 and V is TRBV4-3; D remains unclear. Germline V gene lookup returns CDR1 LGHNA and CDR2 YSLEER. This CDR3 is built from 15 residues. V was trimmed by 1 base and J by 2 bases, leaving 6 bases between them. This chain's CDR3 is CASSQGTAGANVLTF. The CDR3 bases are TGCGCCAGCAGCCAAGGCACAGCTGGGGCCAACGTCCTGACTTTC.

The genes are TRBV7-9 and TRBJ2-1, with 7 bases lining up with TRBD1. V trimming: 4 bases; J trimming: 4 bases; junction bases outside the gene matches: 7. In germline, CDR1 is SEHNR, CDR2 FQNEAQ (reference sequence). There are 15 residues in the CDR3. The CDR3 region has the DNA TGTGCCAGCAGCTCCGGCAGGGGGAAATACAATGAGCAGTTCTTC. Translation gives CASSSGRGKYNEQFF.

The count of this clone is one. This same CDR3 is encoded by further DNA sequences in the sample. J is TRBJ2-7 and V is TRBV5-4; perhaps TRBD1 as D (6 bases). This CDR3 spans 14 amino acids. Per germline, CDR1 SGHNT and CDR2 YYREEE (reference sequence). The V and J ends lost 0 bases and 2 bases respectively, with 9 bases between them. The chain's CDR3 is CASSLEQGAYEQYF. In DNA, the CDR3 is TGTGCCAGCAGCTTGGAACAGGGCGCCTACGAGCAGTACTTC.

V usage is TRBV10-1 and J usage is TRBJ2-3; TRBD2 agrees at 8 bases. The germline gives CDR1 WNHNN, CDR2 SYGVQD (reference sequence). V lost 3 bases and J lost 2; bases outside the gene matches: 4. The CDR3 is 15 residues long. The CDR3 nucleotides read TGCGCCAGCAGTGACAGTAGCGGGATCACAGATACGCAGTATTTT. It is translated as CASSDSSGITDTQYF.

The V call is TRBV28, the J call TRBJ2-2; no clear D. Trimming left V 6 bases short and J 3 bases short, with 11 bases between. The CDR3 extends over 14 amino acids. Per germline, CDR1 MDHEN and CDR2 SYDVKM. The CDR3 here is CASRPASYTGELFF. For the CDR3, the DNA is TGTGCCAGCAGGCCCGCGAGCTACACCGGGGAGCTGTTTTTT.

This chain's CDR3 is CASSLASGGPSPLHF. As DNA, the CDR3 is TGTGCCAGCAGCTTAGCCTCGGGAGGGCCATCACCCCTCCACTTT. The chain has TRBV7-6 and TRBJ1-6; D gene uncertain. This CDR3 has 15 residues. CDR1 SGHVS and CDR2 FNYEAQ come from the germline V gene. V lost 0 bases and J lost 10, with 13 bases in between.

Worth noting for this clone: Other DNA sequences in this sample translate to the same CDR3. This chain joins TRBV11-3 and TRBJ2-5; the D is unclear. Germline CDR1 reads SGHNT; CDR2 reads YENEEA. Trimming stripped 1 base from V and 2 bases from J, with 2 bases between. This CDR3 comprises 12 residues. The CDR3 nucleotides read TGTGCCAGCAGCTTAGGACAAGAGACCCAGTACTTC. Protein product: CASSLGQETQYF.

The chain employs TRBV7-9 and TRBJ2-4; D gene ambiguous. CDR3 length: 13 amino acids. V shed 1 base and J shed 7 bases, with 8 bases lying between them. CDR1 is SEHNR and CDR2 is FQNEAQ in the germline V gene (reference sequence). CDR3 sequence (DNA): TGTGCCAGCAGCTTAGTAGGAATCAACATTCAGTACTTC. Translating gives CASSLVGINIQYF.

The rearrangement joins TRBV28 to TRBJ2-7, with D unresolved. CDR3 size: 15 residues. Germline V gives CDR1 MDHEN, CDR2 SYDVKM. Trimming left V 2 bases short and J 2 bases short, with 13 bases between. The CDR3 is CASSLISPLAYEQYF. The CDR3 DNA reads TGTGCCAGCAGTTTAATTTCCCCCCTTGCCTACGAGCAGTACTTC. Based on the CDR3 plus reference TRBV28 and TRBJ2-7, the full variable domain is DVKVTQSSRYLVKRTGEKVFLECVQDMDHENMFWYRQDPGLGLRLIYFSYDVKMKEKGDIPEGYSVSREKKERFSLILESASTNQTSMYLCASSLISPLAYEQYFGPGTRLTVT.

J is TRBJ2-7 and V is TRBV25-1; 8 bases are a match to TRBD1. After removal of 5 bases from V and 4 bases from J, the junction contained 10 bases not matched to a gene. This CDR3 has 15 amino acids. Per germline, CDR1 MGHDK and CDR2 SYGVNS. The CDR3 protein is CASSPRTGSVYEQYF. CDR3 coding DNA: TGTGCCAGCAGTCCCCGGACAGGGTCAGTTTACGAGCAGTACTTC.

The rearrangement uses TRBV5-5 and TRBJ1-2; D is unclear. V shed 0 bases and J shed 3 bases, with 6 bases lying between them. In germline, CDR1 is SGHKS, CDR2 YYEKEE (reference sequence). This CDR3 contains 13 residues. DNA of the CDR3: TGTGCCAGCAGCTTGGATGGGTACTATGGCTACACCTTC. Amino acid sequence: CASSLDGYYGYTF.

The chain is built from TRBV6-5 and TRBJ2-7; D uncertain. V dropped 7 bases and J dropped 7 bases, with 17 bases sitting between them. The CDR3 totals 13 residues. Per the germline V gene, CDR1 is MNHEY and CDR2 is SVGAGI. CDR3 in amino acids: CASTHLTLGEQYF. The CDR3 DNA reads as TGTGCCAGCACCCACCTCACCTTAGGGGAGCAGTACTTC.

This rearrangement joins TRBV18 to TRBJ2-5, with 10 bases lining up with TRBD1. The CDR3 is made up of 15 amino acids. The V gene end was trimmed by 6 bases and the J gene end by 5 bases; junction bases not matched to a gene: 9. CDR1 is KGHSH and CDR2 is LQKENI in the germline V gene. In DNA form, the CDR3 reads TGTGCCAGCTCGACCGGGACAGGGGCAGGGGAGACCCAGTACTTC. Translating gives CASSTGTGAGETQYF.

Of note for this clone: The same CDR3 arises from other DNA sequences in this sample as well. The chain recombines TRBV28 with TRBJ2-7; 8 positions match TRBD1. CDR3 length equals 15 residues. V shed 4 bases, J shed 1 base, and the junction held 6 bases outside the gene matches. In germline, CDR1 is MDHEN, CDR2 SYDVKM. For the CDR3, the DNA is TGTGCCAGCAGTTCCTCCGGGACAGGTTCCTACGAGCAGTACTTC. Protein: CASSSSGTGSYEQYF.